Shown below are 32 T cell receptor beta chains from a single sample sequenced in a study of blood T cell repertoires in COVID-19. Here immunoSEQ multiplex PCR was the method, and the copy in TCRdb shows in-frame clones only, minus some. There are under 200,000 clones in the sample; 85% to 90% occur only once, and 0.99% lies in the top ten. The specimen sequenced was peripheral blood. Source of these receptors: a man aged 18 to 29 with acute or convalescent COVID-19.

The chain carries TRBV6-5 and TRBJ2-7; 8 nucleotides match TRBD1. This CDR3 is 15 amino acids long. Germline V gene data show CDR1 as MNHEY and CDR2 as SVGAGI. Unmatched junction bases numbered 12, after V lost 7 bases and J lost 4 bases. The CDR3 here is CASILRGTGPYEQYV. CDR3 bases: TGTGCCAGCATTCTAAGGGGGACAGGACCTTACGAGCAGTACGTC.

This clone was seen a single time. V and J are TRBV30 and TRBJ2-7; D is uncertain. CDR3 length: 12 amino acids. V was trimmed by 3 bases and J by 3 bases, leaving 9 bases between them. Looked up from germline, CDR1 is GTSNPN and CDR2 is SVGIG (reference sequence). The CDR3 is CAWRSEIYEQYF. CDR3 bases: TGTGCCTGGAGAAGTGAGATCTACGAGCAGTACTTC.

This chain connects TRBV29-1 to TRBJ2-2; D gene unclear. Trimming cost V 1 base and J 0 bases, with 12 bases left between them. Germline lookup yields CDR1 SQVTM and CDR2 ANQGSEA. The CDR3 extends over 16 amino acids. The CDR3 here is CSVEGLDWTNTGELFF. The CDR3 nucleotides are TGCAGCGTTGAAGGGTTAGACTGGACGAACACCGGGGAGCTGTTTTTT.

The V call is TRBV7-6, the J call TRBJ2-7; TRBD1 might be the D (6 bases). Germline lookup yields CDR1 SGHVS and CDR2 FNYEAQ. The CDR3 contains 15 residues. V was clipped by 3 bases and J by 3 bases, with 15 bases between them. The CDR3 DNA is TGTGCCAGCAGCTTTTCTCCAGGGGCGAACTACGAGCAGTACTTC. Protein product: CASSFSPGANYEQYF.

CDR3 protein: CASSPQVNTEAFF. CDR3 nucleotide sequence: TGTGCCAGCAGCCCACAGGTGAACACTGAAGCTTTCTTT. This chain connects TRBV12-3 or TRBV12-4 to TRBJ1-1; tentatively, D is TRBD1 (5 bases). V was pared by 6 bases and J by 0 bases, with 8 bases between. The CDR3 loop spans 13 amino acids.

V and J are TRBV5-4 and TRBJ2-4; 7 bases agree with TRBD1. Trimming removed 4 bases from V and 3 bases from J; junction bases left unmatched: 4. The CDR3 is 14 amino acids. Germline V gene sequence: CDR1 SGHNT, CDR2 YYREEE (reference sequence). The DNA for the CDR3 is TGTGCCAGCAGCGTCCGGGACAGCAAAAACATTCAGTACTTC. Translation: CASSVRDSKNIQYF.

This clone was observed once. The chain has TRBV24-1 and TRBJ1-5, with D possibly being TRBD1 (5 bases). CDR3 size: 16 residues. Germline loops: CDR1 KGHDR, CDR2 SFDVKD. Trimming stripped 5 bases from V and 7 bases from J, with 20 bases between. Here the CDR3 reads CATSVEVAAGWQPQHF. The CDR3 nucleotides read TGTGCCACCAGTGTTGAGGTTGCGGCAGGGTGGCAGCCCCAGCATTTT.

The rearrangement joins TRBV7-9 to TRBJ2-1, with 15 bases matching TRBD2. CDR3 length: 18 residues. V shed 1 base, J shed 4 bases, and the junction held 5 bases outside the gene matches. Germline V gives CDR1 SEHNR, CDR2 FQNEAQ (reference sequence). CDR3 region: CASSLEGLAGGPYNEQFF. In DNA, the CDR3 is TGTGCCAGCAGCTTAGAGGGACTAGCGGGGGGCCCATACAATGAGCAGTTCTTC.

The V and J genes are TRBV29-1 and TRBJ2-7, with D tentatively TRBD2 (5 bases). The CDR3 totals 13 residues. Germline-derived CDR1 and CDR2 are SQVTM and ANQGSEA. The germline V and J ends were trimmed by 3 bases and 9 bases, with 18 bases remaining between them. In DNA form, the CDR3 reads TGCAGCGTTGAGGCAGTGCAAGGAGGATGGCAGTACTTC. Its protein is CSVEAVQGGWQYF.

This clone was seen just once. V and J are TRBV27 and TRBJ1-6; 7 bases agree with TRBD1. The CDR3 has 14 residues. Unmatched junction bases numbered 13, after V lost 6 bases and J lost 14 bases. The germline gives CDR1 MNHEY, CDR2 SMNVEV (reference sequence). The CDR3 nucleotides are TGTGCCAGCAGCCAAGACAGGGTGTTCTCGGCCCTCCACTTT. Translation gives CASSQDRVFSALHF.

Remarks on this clone: At one of its ends the junction is not consistent with the germline gene, which may arise from a read error. The chain couples TRBV27 to TRBJ2-7; TRBD2 matches 10 bases. Germline V lookup: CDR1 MNHEY, CDR2 SMNVEV (reference sequence). This CDR3 is 17 amino acids long. As DNA, the CDR3 is TGTGCCAGCAGTGTATCCCCTCGGACTAGCGGATACTACGAGCAGTACTTC. Its protein is CASSVSPRTSGYYEQYF.

In this sample, this clone turned up a few times. J is TRBJ1-6 and V is TRBV19; 8 bases line up with TRBD1. Trimming at V came to 4 bases and at J to 9 bases, leaving 14 bases not matched to a gene. The CDR3 contains 17 residues. Germline V lookup: CDR1 LNHDA, CDR2 SQIVND (reference sequence). The CDR3 is CASSKTEDRAVGSPLHF. The CDR3, as DNA: TGTGCCAGTAGTAAGACCGAGGACAGGGCTGTAGGTTCACCCCTCCACTTT.

This clone has only a few counts. Other DNA variants within this sample encode the same CDR3. The DNA of the CDR3 is TGTGCCAGCAGCGAACAGGGGGCAAGGTCACCCCTCCACTTT. The encoded protein is CASSEQGARSPLHF. This chain connects TRBV2 to TRBJ1-6; 9 bases are a match to TRBD1. CDR1 SNHLY and CDR2 FYNNEI come from the germline V gene. This CDR3 has 14 residues. V trimming: 6 bases; J trimming: 10 bases; junction bases outside the gene matches: 7.

This clone was picked up a small number of times. This rearrangement joins TRBV30 to TRBJ2-2, with TRBD2 as a possible D gene (5 bases). This CDR3 is 12 amino acids long. Deletions cut 7 bases from V and 1 base from J, with 7 bases between. From germline, CDR1 is GTSNPN and CDR2 SVGIG (reference sequence). CDR3 sequence reads: CASGGNTGELFF. CDR3 in DNA: TGTGCCTCAGGAGGGAACACCGGGGAGCTGTTTTTT. The full variable domain, its missing parts supplied by reference TRBV30 and TRBJ2-2, is SQTIHQWPATLVQPVGSPLSLECTVEGTSNPNLYWYRQAAGRGLQLLFYSVGIGQISSEVPQNLSASRPQDRQFILSSKKLLLSDSGFYLCASGGNTGELFFGEGSRLTVL.

The chain is built from TRBV4-2 and TRBJ2-3; TRBD2 matches at 9 bases. The CDR3 sequence is 16 residues long. Trimming removed 1 base from V and 3 bases from J; junction bases left unmatched: 5. The germline V gene has CDR1 LGHNA and CDR2 YNFKEQ. CDR3 coding DNA: TGTGCCAGCAGCCAAGCGGGGCGGGGGGGAACAGATACGCAGTATTTT. This encodes CASSQAGRGGTDTQYF.

This sequence joins TRBV5-1 and TRBJ1-2; TRBD1 agrees at 9 bases. Trimming cost V 2 bases and J 3 bases; bases outside gene matches: 2. This CDR3 is built from 14 residues. CDR1 is SGHRS and CDR2 is YFSETQ in the germline V gene. The CDR3 DNA reads as TGCGCCAGCAGCTTTCGACAGGGGGACTATGGCTACACCTTC. Protein sequence: CASSFRQGDYGYTF.

The J gene is TRBJ1-2, the V gene TRBV11-2, with 11 bases fitting TRBD1. This CDR3 region has 17 residues. V lost 6 bases, J lost 8 bases, and 17 bases stayed unmatched. Looked up from germline, CDR1 is SGHAT and CDR2 is FQNNGV. The CDR3 here is CASSSPTGQGVIEGYTF. The CDR3 nucleotides read TGTGCCAGCAGTTCACCAACGGGACAGGGGGTCATTGAGGGCTACACCTTC.

The CDR3 DNA follows: TGTGCCAGCAGTGACTCGAGAGTGGATGAGCAGTTCTTC. Amino acid sequence: CASSDSRVDEQFF. The rearrangement joins TRBV6-4 to TRBJ2-1; D is unclear. Trimming removed 0 bases from V and 8 bases from J, with 8 bases in between. CDR3 length: 13 amino acids. Per the germline V gene, CDR1 is MRHNA and CDR2 is SNTAGT.

V is TRBV7-9 and J is TRBJ2-2; 8 nucleotides line up with TRBD1. V lost 5 bases to trimming and J lost 4 bases; unmatched junction nucleotides: 9. Germline CDR1 reads SEHNR; CDR2 reads FQNEAQ (reference sequence). This CDR3 contains 16 residues. The CDR3 reads CASSTPGQASTGELFF. The CDR3 nucleotides are TGTGCCAGCAGCACACCGGGACAGGCGTCCACCGGGGAGCTGTTTTTT. Full variable domain (outside the CDR3, taken from reference TRBV7-9 and TRBJ2-2): DTGVSQNPRHKITKRGQNVTFRCDPISEHNRLYWYRQTLGQGPEFLTYFQNEAQLEKSRLLSDRFSAERPKGSFSTLEIQRTEQGDSAMYLCASSTPGQASTGELFFGEGSRLTVL.

This clone was recorded only once. V is TRBV7-9 and J is TRBJ1-3; D ambiguous. The germline V and J ends were trimmed by 3 bases and 2 bases, with 8 bases remaining between them. The germline V gene has CDR1 SEHNR and CDR2 FQNEAQ (reference sequence). The CDR3 length is 14 residues. The CDR3 region is CASSFAGTGNTIYF. In nucleotides, the CDR3 is TGTGCCAGCAGCTTCGCGGGAACTGGAAACACCATATATTTT.

The DNA for the CDR3 is TGTGCCAGCAGTGACTCCGGAGCGGGGGGGCGCAATGAGCAGTTCTTC. Its translation is CASSDSGAGGRNEQFF. The chain combines TRBV6-4 with TRBJ2-1; 10 bases line up with TRBD2. The ends lost 0 bases at V and 6 bases at J; junction bases unmatched: 5. This CDR3 is 16 amino acids long. Per the germline V gene, CDR1 is MRHNA and CDR2 is SNTAGT.

In this sample, this clone turned up a few times. This sequence joins TRBV11-3 and TRBJ1-3; D remains unclear. This CDR3 contains 17 residues. The V gene's germline CDR1 is SGHNT and CDR2 YENEEA. Trimming removed 6 bases at V and 8 bases at J, with 26 bases between. The chain's CDR3 is CASSYNHRHRPGHTIYF. The DNA for the CDR3 is TGTGCCAGCAGTTACAATCATAGACACCGGCCTGGGCACACCATATATTTT.

This clone showed up just a few times. CDR3 DNA sequence: TGTGCCAGCAGCTTCTGGTTCGGACAGGGGGTAACTGGGGCCAACGTCCTGACTTTC. It translates to CASSFWFGQGVTGANVLTF. The rearrangement links TRBV7-9 to TRBJ2-6; TRBD1 matches at 10 bases. With V trimmed by 3 bases and J by 2 bases, 10 bases remained unmatched. Germline V gene sequence: CDR1 SEHNR, CDR2 FQNEAQ (reference sequence). CDR3 length: 19 amino acids.

The J gene is TRBJ1-3, the V gene TRBV27; D possibly corresponds to TRBD1 (6 bases). CDR3 length equals 15 residues. V dropped 6 bases and J dropped 4 bases, with 16 bases sitting between them. CDR1 is MNHEY, CDR2 SMNVEV, per germline (reference sequence). DNA of the CDR3: TGTGCCAGCAGCCAGGCGGGGGCATCAGGAAACACCATATATTTT. Encoded protein: CASSQAGASGNTIYF.

V and J are TRBV7-9 and TRBJ1-2, with D hard to call. V dropped 1 base and J dropped 7 bases, with 10 bases sitting between them. Germline values: CDR1 SEHNR, CDR2 FQNEAQ (reference sequence). The CDR3 sequence is 13 residues long. This chain's CDR3 is CASSLVSGTGYTF. The DNA of the CDR3 is TGTGCCAGCAGCTTAGTCTCGGGTACTGGCTACACCTTC.

J is TRBJ1-2 and V is TRBV5-1; a possible D gene is TRBD1 (6 bases). Trimming stripped 0 bases from V and 5 bases from J, with 11 bases between. The germline V gene encodes CDR1 SGHRS and CDR2 YFSETQ. This CDR3 spans 14 amino acids. The CDR3 loop reads CASSLDRVEYGYTF. The CDR3, as DNA: TGCGCCAGCAGCTTGGACAGGGTAGAGTATGGCTACACCTTC.

This clone was detected once. V is TRBV7-6 and J is TRBJ2-5, with 8 bases identical to TRBD1. This CDR3 has 13 amino acids. Germline CDR1 SGHVS, CDR2 FNYEAQ. After removal of 5 bases from V and 4 bases from J, the junction contained 3 bases not matched to a gene. In nucleotides, the CDR3 is TGTGCCAGCAGCCCAGGGACAGGAGAGACCCAGTACTTC. Its translation: CASSPGTGETQYF.

The chain joins TRBV6-1 to TRBJ2-7; TRBD1 is a possible D gene (6 bases). Germline lookup yields CDR1 MNHNS and CDR2 SASEGT. This CDR3 contains 15 residues. Trimming stripped 2 bases from V and 3 bases from J, with 14 bases between. CDR3 DNA: TGTGCCAGCAGTGAAATGAGACAGGTAAACTACGAGCAGTACTTC. Translated: CASSEMRQVNYEQYF.

This clone was seen only once. The V gene is TRBV9, the J gene TRBJ2-4; D ambiguous. This CDR3 is built from 16 residues. The V gene lost 0 bases and the J gene lost 1 base, with 11 bases spanning the gap. Germline V gene lookup returns CDR1 SGDLS and CDR2 YYNGEE. The CDR3 loop reads CASSVDAAAAKNIQYF. CDR3 nucleotides: TGTGCCAGCAGCGTAGATGCTGCGGCGGCCAAAAACATTCAGTACTTC.

The gene calls are TRBV2 and TRBJ1-2, with 8 bases lining up with TRBD1. This CDR3 is built from 15 residues. The germline gives CDR1 SNHLY, CDR2 FYNNEI. V dropped 7 bases and J dropped 1; count of bases not matched to a gene: 8. The CDR3 coding sequence is TGTGCCAGCAACCGACAGGGGAGGGATAACTATGGCTACACCTTC. Translated: CASNRQGRDNYGYTF.

The chain couples TRBV18 to TRBJ2-7; maybe TRBD1 (7 bases). CDR1 is KGHSH, CDR2 LQKENI, per germline. This CDR3 comprises 16 residues. Trimming shortened V by 3 bases and J by 0 bases, and 15 bases separated the two germline ends. CDR3 in DNA: TGTGCCAGCTCACCCGGAGGGGGCAAAAGCTCCTACGAGCAGTACTTC. Amino acids: CASSPGGGKSSYEQYF.

The CDR3 region has the DNA TGCGCCAGCAGCCAAGATCGGGAGTCATACGAGCAGTACGTC. Protein sequence: CASSQDRESYEQYV. V gene TRBV4-1 combines with J gene TRBJ2-7, with TRBD2 as a possible D gene (6 bases). Trimming removed 0 bases from V and 4 bases from J, with 10 bases in between. Germline lookup yields CDR1 MGHRA and CDR2 YSYEKL. The CDR3 covers 14 residues.